This T cell receptor beta chain was sequenced for a study of blood T cell repertoires in COVID-19 (dated by TCRdb to 2018 to 2021). A note on the overall study: Samples covering the acute and convalescent phases of COVID-19 were provided by collaborators in the United States, Italy and Spain. Where available, HLA class I and class II types were taken from metadata supplied by the sample provider and were not determined by assay-based typing. Samples were obtained from the ongoing ImmuneRACE study (first 160 participants) and from 1,200 or so subjects provided by 6 global collaborators. The repertoires were released in a freely available public database intended as a resource for research on the immune response to SARS-CoV-2. Subjects who had been exposed to COVID-19, were actively infected with it, or had recovered from it provided the deeply sampled blood TCRbeta repertoires that made up the dataset. Nearly every sample came with metadata listing a de-identified subject ID, COVID-19 status, age in years and sex. The prospective study material was composed of cDNA or gDNA derived from T cells, B-cell-depleted T cells, or PBMCs. Summary of the overall study and its limitations: How much clinical and demographic metadata was included differed by source and by participant, and the metadata was provided uncurated.

Comment on this clone: Its antigen target is currently unknown. Within one base of it there is no much larger clone, and no base qualities were kept.

TCRbeta CDR3 regions were amplified from genomic DNA using the immunoSEQ Assay, a bias-controlled multiplex PCR. On the study's bioinformatics: The number of nucleated cells in each sample was estimated from the amplification of reference gene primers within the assay. Sequence reads were collapsed and filtered to measure the absolute abundance of every unique TCRbeta CDR3 rearrangement. For each sample, productive Simpson clonality was calculated as the square root of Simpson's diversity index over productive rearrangements. Drawn from immuneACCESS, this table holds only the in-frame rearrangements with V and J called that TCRdb kept. Clones are partly lost; checked studies trace under half to an unresolved V gene and leave the rest unexplained. That table supplies the V and J calls and clone size; D and trimming were determined from the DNA. The sample records around 180,000 clones, around 77% of which are singletons. The biggest ten clones account for about 18% of the sample.

Whole blood was collected in K2EDTA tubes by collaborating institutions according to the institutions' own protocols. For TCRbeta analysis, collaborator samples were shipped as frozen whole blood, as isolated PBMCs, or as DNA extracted from either sample type. This TCR was recovered from a man in his sixties with active or convalescent COVID-19. Sequences were obtained from peripheral blood.

The bases read TGTGCCAGCTCGGCCGGGACAGGCTACGAGCAGTACTTC. Translated, this is CASSAGTGYEQYF. The chain was built from TRBV18 and TRBJ2-7; 8 nucleotides in the junction match TRBD1. V and J are trimmed by 6 bases and 3 bases, and the gene matches miss 4 bases of the junction. The CDR3 spans 13 residues, from the cysteine through the phenylalanine. Kept here is only the CDR3 DNA, which spans 39 bases and is read in frame from base 1. CDR1 and CDR2 were assigned from the germline V gene as KGHSH and LQKENI.